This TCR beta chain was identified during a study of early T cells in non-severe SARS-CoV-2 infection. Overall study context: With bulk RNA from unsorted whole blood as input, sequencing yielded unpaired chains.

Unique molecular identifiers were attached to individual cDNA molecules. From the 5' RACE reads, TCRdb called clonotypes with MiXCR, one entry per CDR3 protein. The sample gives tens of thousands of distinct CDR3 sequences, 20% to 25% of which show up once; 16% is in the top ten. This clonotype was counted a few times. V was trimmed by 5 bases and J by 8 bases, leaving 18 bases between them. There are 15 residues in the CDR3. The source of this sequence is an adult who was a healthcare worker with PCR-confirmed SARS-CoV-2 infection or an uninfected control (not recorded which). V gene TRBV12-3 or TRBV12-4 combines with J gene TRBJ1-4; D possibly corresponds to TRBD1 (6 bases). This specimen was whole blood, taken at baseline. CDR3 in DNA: TGTGCCAGCAGTCCGGGAAGGGGGGCAGGAGAAAAACTGTTTTTT. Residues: CASSPGRGAGEKLFF.